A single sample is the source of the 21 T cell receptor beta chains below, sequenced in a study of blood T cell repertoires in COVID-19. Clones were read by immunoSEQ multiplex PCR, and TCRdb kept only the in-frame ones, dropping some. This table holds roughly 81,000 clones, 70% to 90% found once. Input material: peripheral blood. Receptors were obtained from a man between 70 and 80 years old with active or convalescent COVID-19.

In DNA form, the CDR3 reads TGTGCCAGCAGTTATGGCACAGGGCCCACTGAAGCTTTCTTT. It translates to CASSYGTGPTEAFF. This chain uses TRBV6-5 with TRBJ1-1; possibly TRBD1 for D (6 bases). Deletions cut 3 bases from V and 4 bases from J, with 12 bases between. The CDR3 totals 14 residues. The germline gives CDR1 MNHEY, CDR2 SVGAGI.

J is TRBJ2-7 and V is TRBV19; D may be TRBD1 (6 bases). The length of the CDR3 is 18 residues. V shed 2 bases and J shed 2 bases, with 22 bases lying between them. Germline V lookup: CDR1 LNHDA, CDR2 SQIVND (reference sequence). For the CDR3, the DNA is TGTGCCAGTAGTATAACCTACGGACTCTACCAGGGGACCTACGAGCAGTACTTC. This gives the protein CASSITYGLYQGTYEQYF. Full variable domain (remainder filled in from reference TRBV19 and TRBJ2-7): DGGITQSPKYLFRKEGQNVTLSCEQNLNHDAMYWYRQDPGQGLRLIYYSQIVNDFQKGDIAEGYSVSREKKESFPLTVTSAQKNPTAFYLCASSITYGLYQGTYEQYFGPGTRLTVT.

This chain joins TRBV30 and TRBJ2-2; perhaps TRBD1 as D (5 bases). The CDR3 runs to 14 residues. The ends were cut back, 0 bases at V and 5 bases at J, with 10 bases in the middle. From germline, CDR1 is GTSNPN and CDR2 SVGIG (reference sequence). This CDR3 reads CAWSVLRTTGELFF. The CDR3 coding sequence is TGTGCCTGGAGTGTACTAAGGACAACCGGGGAGCTGTTTTTT.

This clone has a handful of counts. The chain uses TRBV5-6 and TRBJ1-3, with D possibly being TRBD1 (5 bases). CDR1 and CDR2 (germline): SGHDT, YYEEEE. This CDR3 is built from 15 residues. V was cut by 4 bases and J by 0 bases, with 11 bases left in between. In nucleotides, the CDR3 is TGTGCCAGCAGCCCCACAGGCCACTCTGGAAACACCATATATTTT. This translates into CASSPTGHSGNTIYF.

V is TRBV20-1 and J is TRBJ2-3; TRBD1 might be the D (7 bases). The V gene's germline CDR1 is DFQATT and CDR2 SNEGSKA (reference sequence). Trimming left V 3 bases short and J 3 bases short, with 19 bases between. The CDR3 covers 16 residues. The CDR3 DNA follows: TGCAGTGCTAGTACGACCGAGACAGGGAGGACAGATACGCAGTATTTT. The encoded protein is CSASTTETGRTDTQYF.

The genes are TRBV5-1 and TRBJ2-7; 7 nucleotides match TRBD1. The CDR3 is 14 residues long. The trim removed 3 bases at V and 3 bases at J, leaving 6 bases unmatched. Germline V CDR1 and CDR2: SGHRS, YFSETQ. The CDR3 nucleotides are TGCGCCAGCAGCTCGGGGACAGTCAACTACGAGCAGTACTTC. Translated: CASSSGTVNYEQYF.

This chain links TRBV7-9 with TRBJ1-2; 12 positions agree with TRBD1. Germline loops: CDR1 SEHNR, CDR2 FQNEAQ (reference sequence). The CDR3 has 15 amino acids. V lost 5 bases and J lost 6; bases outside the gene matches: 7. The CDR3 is CASSPGTGGADGYTF. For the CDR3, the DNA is TGTGCCAGCAGCCCAGGGACAGGGGGCGCGGATGGCTACACCTTC.

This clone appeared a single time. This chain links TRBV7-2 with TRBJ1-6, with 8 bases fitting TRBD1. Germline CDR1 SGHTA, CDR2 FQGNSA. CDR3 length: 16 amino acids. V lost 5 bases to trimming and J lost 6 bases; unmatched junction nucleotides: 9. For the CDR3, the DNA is TGTGCCAGCAGCCCCCAGGGGGCGTTAAGTAATTCACCCCTCCACTTT. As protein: CASSPQGALSNSPLHF.

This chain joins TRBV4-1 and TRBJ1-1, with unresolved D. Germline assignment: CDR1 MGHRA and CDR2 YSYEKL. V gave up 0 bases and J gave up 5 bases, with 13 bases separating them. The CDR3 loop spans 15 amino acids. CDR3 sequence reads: CASSQDVVVRTEAFF. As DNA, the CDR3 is TGCGCCAGCAGCCAAGATGTAGTAGTGAGGACTGAAGCTTTCTTT.

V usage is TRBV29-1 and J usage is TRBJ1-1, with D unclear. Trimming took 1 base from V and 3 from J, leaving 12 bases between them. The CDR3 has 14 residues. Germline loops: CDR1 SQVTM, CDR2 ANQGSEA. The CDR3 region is CSVEVRREDTEAFF. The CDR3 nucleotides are TGCAGCGTTGAAGTAAGGAGAGAAGACACTGAAGCTTTCTTT.

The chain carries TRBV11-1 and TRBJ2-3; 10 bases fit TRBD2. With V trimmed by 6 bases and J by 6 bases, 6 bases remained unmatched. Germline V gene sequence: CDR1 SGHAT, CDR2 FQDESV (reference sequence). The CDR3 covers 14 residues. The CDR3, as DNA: TGTGCCAGCAGACCAGGACTAGCGGCGGATACGCAGTATTTT. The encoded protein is CASRPGLAADTQYF.

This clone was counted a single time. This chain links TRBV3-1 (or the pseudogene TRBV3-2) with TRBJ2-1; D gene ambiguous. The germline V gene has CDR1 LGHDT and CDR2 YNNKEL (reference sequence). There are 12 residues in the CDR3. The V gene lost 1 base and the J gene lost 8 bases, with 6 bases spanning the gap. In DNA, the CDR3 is TGTGCCAGCAGCCAAGTTGCGGATGAGCAGTTCTTC. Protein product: CASSQVADEQFF.

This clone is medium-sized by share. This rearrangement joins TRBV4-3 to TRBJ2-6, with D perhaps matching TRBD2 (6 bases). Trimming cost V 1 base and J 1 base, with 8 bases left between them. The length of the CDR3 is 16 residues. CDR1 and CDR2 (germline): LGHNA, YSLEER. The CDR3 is CASSQGDFSGANVLTF. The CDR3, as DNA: TGCGCCAGCAGCCAAGGGGACTTTTCTGGGGCCAACGTCCTGACTTTC.

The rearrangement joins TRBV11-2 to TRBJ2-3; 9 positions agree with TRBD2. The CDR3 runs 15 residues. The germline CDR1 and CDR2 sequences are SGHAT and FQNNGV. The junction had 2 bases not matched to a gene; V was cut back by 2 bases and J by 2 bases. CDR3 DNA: TGTGCCAGCAGCTTACTAGCGGGGTTCACAGATACGCAGTATTTT. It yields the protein CASSLLAGFTDTQYF.

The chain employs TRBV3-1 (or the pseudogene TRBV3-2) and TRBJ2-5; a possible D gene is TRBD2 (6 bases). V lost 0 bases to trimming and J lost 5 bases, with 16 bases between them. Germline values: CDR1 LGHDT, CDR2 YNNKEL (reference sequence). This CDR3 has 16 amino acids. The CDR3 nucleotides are TGTGCCAGCAGCCAAGATCGGGGGACCATTTTGGAGACCCAGTACTTC. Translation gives CASSQDRGTILETQYF.

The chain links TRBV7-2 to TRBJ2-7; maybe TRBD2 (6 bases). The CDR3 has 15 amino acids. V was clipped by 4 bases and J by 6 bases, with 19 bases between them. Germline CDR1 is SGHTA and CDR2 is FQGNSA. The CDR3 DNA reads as TGTGCCAGCAGCTCCCCGGTGGTTTGGGAGGTCGAGCAGTACTTC. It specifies CASSSPVVWEVEQYF.

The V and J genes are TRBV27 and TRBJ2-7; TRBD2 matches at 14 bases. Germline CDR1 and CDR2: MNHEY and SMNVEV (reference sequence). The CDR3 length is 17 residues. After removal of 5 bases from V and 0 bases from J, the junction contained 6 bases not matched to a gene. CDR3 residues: CASSPWTSGGLSYEQYF. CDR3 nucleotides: TGTGCCAGCAGTCCATGGACTAGCGGGGGGCTCTCCTACGAGCAGTACTTC.

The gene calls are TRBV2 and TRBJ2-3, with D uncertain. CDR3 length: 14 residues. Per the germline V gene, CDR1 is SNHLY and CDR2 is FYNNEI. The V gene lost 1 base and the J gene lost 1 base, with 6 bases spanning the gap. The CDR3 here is CASSEGSGTDTQYF. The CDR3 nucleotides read TGTGCCAGCAGTGAAGGATCGGGCACAGATACGCAGTATTTT.

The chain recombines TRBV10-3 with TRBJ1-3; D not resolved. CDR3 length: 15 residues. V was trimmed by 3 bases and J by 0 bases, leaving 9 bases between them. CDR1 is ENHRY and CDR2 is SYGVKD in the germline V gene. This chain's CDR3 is CAISDVQYSGNTIYF. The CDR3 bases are TGTGCCATCAGTGACGTACAGTACTCTGGAAACACCATATATTTT.

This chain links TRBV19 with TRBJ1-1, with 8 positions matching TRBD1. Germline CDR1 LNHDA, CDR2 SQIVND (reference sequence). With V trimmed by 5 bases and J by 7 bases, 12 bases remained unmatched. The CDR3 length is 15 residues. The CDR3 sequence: CASSHQGALISEAFF. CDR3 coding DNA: TGTGCCAGTAGTCATCAGGGGGCATTAATTAGTGAAGCTTTCTTT.

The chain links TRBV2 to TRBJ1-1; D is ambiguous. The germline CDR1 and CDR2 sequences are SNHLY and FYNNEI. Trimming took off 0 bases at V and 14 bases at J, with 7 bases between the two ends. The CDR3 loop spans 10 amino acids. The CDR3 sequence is CASSEARCFF. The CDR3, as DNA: TGTGCCAGCAGTGAAGCCCGGTGCTTCTTT.